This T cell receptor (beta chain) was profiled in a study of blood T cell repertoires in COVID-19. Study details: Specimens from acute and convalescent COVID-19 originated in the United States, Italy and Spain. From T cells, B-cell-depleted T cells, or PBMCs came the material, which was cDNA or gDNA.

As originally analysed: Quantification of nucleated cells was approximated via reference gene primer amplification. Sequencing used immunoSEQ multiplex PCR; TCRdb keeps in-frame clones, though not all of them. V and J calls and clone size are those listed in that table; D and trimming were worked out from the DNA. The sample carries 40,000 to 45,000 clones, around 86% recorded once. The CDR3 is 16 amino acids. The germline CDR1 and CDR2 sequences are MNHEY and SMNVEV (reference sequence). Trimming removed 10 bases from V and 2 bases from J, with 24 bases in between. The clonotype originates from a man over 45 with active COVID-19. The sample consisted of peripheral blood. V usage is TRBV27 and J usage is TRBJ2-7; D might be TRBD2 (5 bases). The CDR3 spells CATSRRTGSLPYEQYF. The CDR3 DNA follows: TGTGCCACCTCCCGGCGGACGGGGAGCCTCCCCTACGAGCAGTACTTC.